This TCR beta chain was observed in a study of identical twins. TCRdb reanalysed the 5' RACE reads using MiXCR and keeps one entry per CDR3 protein. The table shows roughly 700,000 distinct CDR3 sequences, with 8.6% occurring only once. This clonotype was seen a handful of times. A junction end diverges from the germline sequence, so it may reflect a read error. CDR3 length: 11 amino acids. Per germline, CDR1 DFQATT and CDR2 SNEGSKA (reference sequence). A further study also used this sample, focusing on yellow fever vaccine responses in identical twins.

J is TRBJ1-2 and V is TRBV20-1, with D possibly being TRBD1 (5 bases). This TCR was recovered from a woman under 30 in good health. Specimen: PBMCs. Here the CDR3 reads CSASGGQGGLF. The CDR3 DNA follows: TGCAGTGCCTCCGGCGGGCAGGGTGGTCTCTTC.